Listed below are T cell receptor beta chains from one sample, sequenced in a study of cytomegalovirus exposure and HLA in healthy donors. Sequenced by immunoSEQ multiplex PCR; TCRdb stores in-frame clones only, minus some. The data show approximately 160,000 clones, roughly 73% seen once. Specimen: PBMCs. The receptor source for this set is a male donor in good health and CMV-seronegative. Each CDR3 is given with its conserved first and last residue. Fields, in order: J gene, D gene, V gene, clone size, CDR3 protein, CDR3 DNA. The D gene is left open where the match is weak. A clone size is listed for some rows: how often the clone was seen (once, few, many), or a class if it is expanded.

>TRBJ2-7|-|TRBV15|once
CATSTKAGLNEQYF
TGTGCCACCAGCACCAAAGCAGGGTTAAACGAGCAGTACTTC
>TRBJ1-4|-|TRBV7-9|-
CFFKQKAAYEKLFF
TGTTTTTTCAAGCAGAAGGCGGCATACGAAAAACTGTTTTTT
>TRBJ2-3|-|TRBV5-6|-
CASSGKPSSTDTQYF
TGTGCCAGCTCAGGGAAGCCTTCTAGCACAGATACGCAGTATTTT
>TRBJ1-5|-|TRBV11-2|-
CASSSGNQPQHF
TGTGCCAGCAGCTCTGGCAATCAGCCCCAGCATTTT
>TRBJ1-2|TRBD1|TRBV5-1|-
CASSLVTGTSYGYTF
TGCGCCAGCAGCTTGGTGACAGGGACCTCTTATGGCTACACCTTC
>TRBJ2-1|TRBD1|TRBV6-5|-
CASSYSPNSGTGRIF
TGTGCCAGCAGTTACTCGCCGAATTCCGGGACAGGGAGGATCTTC
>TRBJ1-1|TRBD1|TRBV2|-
CARGTGNQAFF
TGTGCCCGGGGGACAGGGAACCAAGCTTTCTTT
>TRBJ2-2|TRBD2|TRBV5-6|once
CASSPVAGAGTGELFF
TGTGCCAGCAGCCCGGTGGCGGGAGCGGGCACCGGGGAGCTGTTTTTT
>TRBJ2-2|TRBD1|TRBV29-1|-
CSTRQGASTGELFF
TGCAGCACCCGACAGGGGGCTAGCACCGGGGAGCTGTTTTTT
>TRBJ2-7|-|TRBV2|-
CASRYRDLSYEQYF
TGTGCCAGCAGATATCGGGACTTATCCTACGAGCAGTACTTC
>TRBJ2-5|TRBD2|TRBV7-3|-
CASSLNGGGLVETQYF
TGTGCCAGCAGCTTAAATGGGGGGGGGTTGGTGGAGACCCAGTACTTC
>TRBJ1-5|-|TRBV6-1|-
CASSRDGGNQPQHF
TGTGCCAGCAGCCGGGACGGGGGGAATCAGCCCCAGCATTTT
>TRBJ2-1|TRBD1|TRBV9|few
CASSEAGGPYNEQFF
TGTGCCAGCAGCGAGGCAGGGGGCCCCTACAATGAGCAGTTCTTC
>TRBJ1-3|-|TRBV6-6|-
CASVDTGNTIYF
TGTGCCAGCGTGGACACTGGAAACACCATATATTTT
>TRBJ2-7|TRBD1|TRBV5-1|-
CASSPYGTADEQYF
TGCGCCAGCAGCCCCTACGGGACAGCCGACGAGCAGTACTTC
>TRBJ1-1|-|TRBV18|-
CASSPPRGTEAFF
TGTGCCAGCTCACCCCCACGGGGCACTGAAGCTTTCTTT
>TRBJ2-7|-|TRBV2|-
CASNTRESSYEQYF
TGTGCCAGCAATACCCGCGAGAGCTCCTACGAGCAGTACTTC
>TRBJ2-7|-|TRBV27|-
CASSLRDEQYF
TGTGCCAGCAGTTTGAGGGACGAGCAGTACTTC
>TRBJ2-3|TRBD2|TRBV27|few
CASSGGDRRNTQYF
TGTGCCAGCAGCGGGGGGGACCGGCGGAATACGCAGTATTTT
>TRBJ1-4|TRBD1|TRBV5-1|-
CASSQGDSINEKLFF
TGCGCCAGCAGCCAGGGGGACAGCATAAATGAAAAACTGTTTTTT
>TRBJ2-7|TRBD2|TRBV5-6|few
CASSSGLAGSYEQYF
TGTGCCAGCAGCTCAGGACTAGCGGGATCCTACGAGCAGTACTTC
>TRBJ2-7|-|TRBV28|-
CASMPPPGLYEQYF
TGTGCCAGCATGCCCCCCCCGGGACTCTACGAGCAGTACTTC
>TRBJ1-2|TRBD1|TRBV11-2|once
CASSTPGTGPYGYTF
TGTGCCAGCAGCACGCCCGGGACAGGGCCCTATGGCTACACCTTC
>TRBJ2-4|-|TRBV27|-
CASSEYRARNIQYF
TGTGCCAGCAGTGAATACAGGGCCCGAAACATTCAGTACTTC
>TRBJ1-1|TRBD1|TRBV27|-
CASSFGHRGTEAFF
TGTGCCAGCAGTTTTGGTCACAGGGGGACTGAAGCTTTCTTT
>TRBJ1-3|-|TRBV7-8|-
CASSLGLTAGNTIYF
TGTGCCAGCAGCTTGGGGCTGACAGCTGGAAACACCATATATTTT
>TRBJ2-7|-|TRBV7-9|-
CASSLDAGDLYEQYF
TGTGCCAGCAGCTTAGATGCAGGGGACCTCTACGAGCAGTACTTC
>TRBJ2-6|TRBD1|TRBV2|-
CASSAGGRSGANVLTF
TGTGCCAGCAGTGCAGGGGGTCGCTCTGGGGCCAACGTCCTGACTTTC
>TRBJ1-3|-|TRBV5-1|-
CASSLGQVAGNTIYF
TGCGCCAGCAGCTTGGGACAGGTGGCTGGAAACACCATATATTTT
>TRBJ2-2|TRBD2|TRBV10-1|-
CASSVPGLADLNTGELFF
TGCGCCAGCAGTGTACCGGGACTAGCGGATCTAAACACCGGGGAGCTGTTTTTT
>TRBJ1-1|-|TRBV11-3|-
CASSFRHNTEAFF
TGTGCCAGCAGCTTCAGGCACAACACTGAAGCTTTCTTT
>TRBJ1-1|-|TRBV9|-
CASSVVRNTEAFF
TGTGCCAGCAGCGTAGTGCGGAACACTGAAGCTTTCTTT
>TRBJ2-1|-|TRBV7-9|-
CASSPRGLEQFF
TGTGCCAGCAGCCCCCGGGGACTCGAGCAGTTCTTC
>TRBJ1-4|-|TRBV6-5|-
CASSFKRGPTMEKLFF
TGTGCCAGCAGTTTTAAAAGGGGTCCCACAATGGAAAAACTGTTTTTT
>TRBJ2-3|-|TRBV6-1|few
CATLQAATQYF
TGTGCCACCTTACAGGCTGCTACGCAGTATTTT
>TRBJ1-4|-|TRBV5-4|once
CASSPRTGDLDELFF
TGTGCCAGCAGCCCTCGGACTGGGGACTTGGATGAACTGTTTTTT
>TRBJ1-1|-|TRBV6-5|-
CASTLRGAGSAEAFF
TGTGCCAGCACCCTCCGAGGGGCGGGATCGGCTGAAGCTTTCTTT
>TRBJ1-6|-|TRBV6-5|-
CASSYREVNSPLHF
TGTGCCAGCAGTTACCGGGAGGTAAATTCACCCCTCCACTTT
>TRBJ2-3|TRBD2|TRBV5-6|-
CASSGGVSDTQYF
TGTGCCAGCAGCGGGGGGGTCTCAGATACGCAGTATTTT
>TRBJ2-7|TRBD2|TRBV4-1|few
CASSQLLAGGYEQYF
TGCGCCAGCAGCCAACTACTAGCGGGAGGCTACGAGCAGTACTTC
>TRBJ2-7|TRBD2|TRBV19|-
CASSKPTSGASYEQYF
TGTGCCAGTAGTAAACCTACTAGCGGGGCCTCCTACGAGCAGTACTTC
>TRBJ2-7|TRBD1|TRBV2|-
CASMGQGSTYEQYF
TGTGCCAGCATGGGACAGGGTAGCACCTACGAGCAGTACTTC
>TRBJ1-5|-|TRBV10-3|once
CAISEQRDQPQHF
TGTGCCATCAGTGAACAACGGGATCAGCCCCAGCATTTT
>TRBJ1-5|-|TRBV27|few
CASKDRISNQPQHF
TGTGCCTCCAAAGACAGAATTAGCAATCAGCCCCAGCATTTT
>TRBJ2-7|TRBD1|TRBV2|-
CASRVDRARYEQYF
TGTGCCAGCAGAGTCGACAGGGCAAGGTACGAGCAGTACTTC